The 17 T cell receptor beta chains reported below all come from one sample, sequenced in a study of blood T cell repertoires in COVID-19. Generated by immunoSEQ multiplex PCR, the TCRdb table keeps only in-frame clones and is missing some. The sample carries roughly 150,000 clones, roughly 85% recorded once. Source material: peripheral blood. All receptors come from an older woman with COVID-19, enrolled during active disease.

This clone occurred once. The CDR3 loop is CASSLTPGHSSYNEQFF. The CDR3, as DNA: TGTGCCAGCAGCTTAACGCCGGGACACAGCTCCTACAATGAGCAGTTCTTC. The chain carries TRBV5-5 and TRBJ2-1, with D possibly being TRBD1 (6 bases). Germline V gene sequence: CDR1 SGHKS, CDR2 YYEKEE (reference sequence). V was trimmed by 2 bases and J by 0 bases, leaving 15 bases between them. The CDR3 loop spans 17 amino acids.

Only one count was recorded for this clone. V is TRBV7-8 and J is TRBJ2-7; D remains unclear. The length of the CDR3 is 15 residues. V dropped 1 base and J dropped 0 bases, with 10 bases sitting between them. Germline assignment: CDR1 SGHVS and CDR2 FQNEAQ. The CDR3 DNA follows: TGTGCCAGCAGCTTAGTGGCGGTGAGCTCCTACGAGCAGTACTTC. This sequence encodes CASSLVAVSSYEQYF.

The table lists this clone with a count of one. The chain recombines TRBV4-1 with TRBJ1-5, with D possibly being TRBD1 (6 bases). From germline, CDR1 is MGHRA and CDR2 YSYEKL. The germline V and J ends were trimmed by 1 base and 0 bases, with 10 bases remaining between them. The CDR3 contains 16 residues. The CDR3 sequence is CASSQADSYSNQPQHF. The CDR3 nucleotides are TGCGCCAGCAGCCAAGCGGACAGTTATAGCAATCAGCCCCAGCATTTT.

The V gene is TRBV6-5, the J gene TRBJ1-1, with a weak D call TRBD1 (6 bases). CDR1 and CDR2 from the germline V gene are MNHEY and SVGAGI. Trimming pared 2 bases from V and 1 base from J, leaving 8 bases between. This CDR3 spans 14 amino acids. This CDR3 is CASSYRGQNTEAFF. In DNA, the CDR3 is TGTGCCAGCAGTTACAGGGGACAGAACACTGAAGCTTTCTTT.

J is TRBJ2-2 and V is TRBV2; TRBD2 might be the D (6 bases). Germline V gives CDR1 SNHLY, CDR2 FYNNEI. V lost 6 bases, J lost 4 bases, and 15 bases lay in between. This CDR3 has 15 amino acids. The CDR3: CASRAGLRTTGELFF. DNA for the CDR3: TGTGCCAGCAGGGCGGGACTGAGGACCACCGGGGAGCTGTTTTTT.

J is TRBJ2-1 and V is TRBV5-1, with 14 positions matching TRBD2. V dropped 3 bases and J dropped 3; count of bases not matched to a gene: 5. The CDR3 extends over 17 amino acids. CDR1 is SGHRS and CDR2 is YFSETQ in the germline V gene. In DNA, the CDR3 is TGCGCCAGCAGCTCGGGACTAGCGGGAGTTTTCTACAATGAGCAGTTCTTC. Translated, it gives CASSSGLAGVFYNEQFF.

This clone was observed a few times. The chain uses TRBV6-5 and TRBJ2-5, with D possibly being TRBD1 (6 bases). The CDR3 extends over 14 amino acids. V was pared by 4 bases and J by 1 base, with 10 bases between. Germline V CDR1 and CDR2: MNHEY, SVGAGI. CDR3 sequence reads: CASSSTGTQETQYF. DNA of the CDR3: TGTGCCAGCAGTTCAACAGGGACCCAAGAGACCCAGTACTTC.

This chain uses TRBV27 with TRBJ1-1, with 11 bases lining up with TRBD1. Germline V CDR1 and CDR2: MNHEY, SMNVEV (reference sequence). With V trimmed by 4 bases and J by 6 bases, 1 base remained unmatched. The length of the CDR3 is 13 residues. The CDR3 here is CASSWGQGAEAFF. The DNA for the CDR3 is TGTGCCAGCAGTTGGGGACAGGGGGCTGAAGCTTTCTTT.

The V call is TRBV5-1, the J call TRBJ2-3, with D unresolved. The length of the CDR3 is 14 residues. Germline V lookup: CDR1 SGHRS, CDR2 YFSETQ. Trimming removed 1 base from V and 6 bases from J, with 12 bases in between. The CDR3, as DNA: TGCGCCAGCAGCTTGTCTCTTGTGAGCGATACGCAGTATTTT. It codes for CASSLSLVSDTQYF. Together with reference TRBV5-1 and TRBJ2-3, the CDR3 gives the full variable domain: KAGVTQTPRYLIKTRGQQVTLSCSPISGHRSVSWYQQTPGQGLQFLFEYFSETQRNKGNFPGRFSGRQFSNSRSEMNVSTLELGDSALYLCASSLSLVSDTQYFGPGTRLTVL.

The V and J genes are TRBV5-1 and TRBJ1-5; a weak D match, TRBD1 (5 bases). Trimming took 4 bases from V and 0 from J, leaving 11 bases between them. The germline V gene has CDR1 SGHRS and CDR2 YFSETQ. The CDR3 is 15 residues long. The CDR3 reads CASSLSGGSNQPQHF. CDR3 DNA sequence: TGCGCCAGCAGCCTATCGGGGGGTAGCAATCAGCCCCAGCATTTT.

The chain has TRBV27 and TRBJ2-2; D possibly corresponds to TRBD1 (6 bases). The CDR3 has 16 residues. Germline V gene lookup returns CDR1 MNHEY and CDR2 SMNVEV (reference sequence). The ends were cut back, 4 bases at V and 0 bases at J, with 12 bases in the middle. The chain's CDR3 is CASSSTGTSNTGELFF. CDR3 coding DNA: TGTGCCAGCAGTTCAACCGGGACATCGAACACCGGGGAGCTGTTTTTT.

This clone has only one observation. The rearrangement joins TRBV5-1 to TRBJ1-2; possible D gene TRBD1, 5 bases. Trimming cost V 0 bases and J 7 bases, with 16 bases left between them. The CDR3 extends over 15 amino acids. CDR1 and CDR2 from the germline V gene are SGHRS and YFSETQ. This CDR3 reads CASSLVAGPGGGYTF. For the CDR3, the DNA is TGCGCCAGCAGCTTGGTTGCCGGCCCCGGGGGTGGCTACACCTTC.

In this sample, this clone turned up a few times. The rearrangement joins TRBV4-2 to TRBJ2-5, with 7 bases lining up with TRBD1. V lost 0 bases, J lost 5 bases, and 6 bases stayed unmatched. The CDR3 runs to 15 residues. Germline V CDR1 and CDR2: LGHNA, YNFKEQ. CDR3 protein: CASSQDPDRWETQYF. For the CDR3, the DNA is TGTGCCAGCAGCCAAGATCCGGACAGGTGGGAGACCCAGTACTTC.

The chain joins TRBV21-1 to TRBJ2-5; TRBD1 is the table's D call and was not checked against the DNA. TRBV21-1 is listed as a pseudogene. This CDR3 spans 16 amino acids. The CDR3 spells CASSGKGGRREETQYF. CDR3 DNA sequence: TGTGCCAGCAGCGGGAAAGGGGGCCGTAGGGAGGAGACCCAGTACTTC.

V usage is TRBV4-1 and J usage is TRBJ2-1; 12 nucleotides agree with TRBD2. This CDR3 spans 16 amino acids. V shed 0 bases and J 7 bases; nucleotides not matched to a gene: 4. The germline V gene has CDR1 MGHRA and CDR2 YSYEKL. The CDR3 protein is CASSQDSLAGGNEQFF. The DNA of the CDR3 is TGCGCCAGCAGCCAAGATTCCCTAGCGGGAGGGAATGAGCAGTTCTTC.

The chain couples TRBV19 to TRBJ1-3, with D unclear. CDR3 size: 14 residues. Trimming left V 3 bases short and J 0 bases short, with 6 bases between. CDR1 is LNHDA and CDR2 is SQIVND in the germline V gene (reference sequence). The CDR3 reads CASSIVFSGNTIYF. Here the CDR3 DNA reads TGTGCCAGTAGTATCGTCTTCTCTGGAAACACCATATATTTT.

This sequence joins TRBV10-2 and TRBJ2-5, with 10 nucleotides matching TRBD1. Germline CDR1 is WSHSY and CDR2 is SAAADI. The CDR3 runs 15 residues. V lost 3 bases to trimming and J lost 5 bases; unmatched junction nucleotides: 6. The CDR3 nucleotides read TGCGCCAGCAGTGATGGACAGGGGGTCGGTGAGACCCAGTACTTC. Translating gives CASSDGQGVGETQYF.